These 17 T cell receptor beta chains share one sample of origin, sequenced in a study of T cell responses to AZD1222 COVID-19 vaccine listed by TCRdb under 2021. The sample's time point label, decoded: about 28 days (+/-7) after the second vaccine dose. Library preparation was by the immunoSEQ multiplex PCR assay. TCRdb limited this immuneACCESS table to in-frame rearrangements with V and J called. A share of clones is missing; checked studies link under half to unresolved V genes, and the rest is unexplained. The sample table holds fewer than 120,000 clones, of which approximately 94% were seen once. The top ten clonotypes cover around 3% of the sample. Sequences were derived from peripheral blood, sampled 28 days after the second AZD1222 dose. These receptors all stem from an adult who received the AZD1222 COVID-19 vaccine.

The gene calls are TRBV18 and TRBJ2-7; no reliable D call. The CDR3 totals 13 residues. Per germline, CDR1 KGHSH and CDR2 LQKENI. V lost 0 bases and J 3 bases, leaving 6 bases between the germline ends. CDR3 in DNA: TGTGCCAGCTCACCACCGAGCAGCTACGAGCAGTACTTC. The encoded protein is CASSPPSSYEQYF.

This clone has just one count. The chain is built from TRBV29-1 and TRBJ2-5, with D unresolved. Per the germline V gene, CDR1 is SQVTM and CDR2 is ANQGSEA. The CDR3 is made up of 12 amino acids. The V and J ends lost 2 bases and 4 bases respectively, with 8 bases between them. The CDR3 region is CSVESIPETQYF. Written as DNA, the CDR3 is TGCAGCGTTGAAAGTATCCCAGAGACCCAGTACTTC.

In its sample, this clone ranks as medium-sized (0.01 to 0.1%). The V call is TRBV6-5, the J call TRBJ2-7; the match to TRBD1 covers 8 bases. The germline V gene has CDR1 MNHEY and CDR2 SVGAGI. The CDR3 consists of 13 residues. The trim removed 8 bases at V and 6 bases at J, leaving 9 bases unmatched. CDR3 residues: CASGDRGPSEQYF. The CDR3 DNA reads TGTGCCAGCGGAGACAGGGGTCCCTCCGAGCAGTACTTC.

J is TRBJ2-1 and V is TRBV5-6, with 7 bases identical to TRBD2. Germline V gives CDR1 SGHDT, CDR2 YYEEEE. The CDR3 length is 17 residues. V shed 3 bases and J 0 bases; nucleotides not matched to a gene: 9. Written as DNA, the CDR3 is TGTGCCAGCAGCTCCCCAGCGGGAAGGTTCTCCTACAATGAGCAGTTCTTC. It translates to CASSSPAGRFSYNEQFF.

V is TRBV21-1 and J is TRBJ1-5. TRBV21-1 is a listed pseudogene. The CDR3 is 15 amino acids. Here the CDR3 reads CASSRFWSSNQPQHF. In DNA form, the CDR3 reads TGTGCCAGCAGCAGGTTTTGGTCGAGCAATCAGCCCCAGCATTTT.

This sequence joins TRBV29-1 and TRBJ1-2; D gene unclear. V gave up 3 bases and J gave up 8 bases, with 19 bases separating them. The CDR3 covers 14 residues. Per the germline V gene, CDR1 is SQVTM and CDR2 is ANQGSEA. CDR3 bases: TGCAGCGTTGAGGTCAATAGACAACCTCGGGGCTACACCTTC. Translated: CSVEVNRQPRGYTF.

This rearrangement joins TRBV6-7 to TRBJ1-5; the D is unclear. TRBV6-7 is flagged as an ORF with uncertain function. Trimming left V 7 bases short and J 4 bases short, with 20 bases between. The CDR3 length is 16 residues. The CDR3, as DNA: TGTGCCAGCACCTATATGCCCGGACCGACAAATCAGCCCCAGCATTTT. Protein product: CASTYMPGPTNQPQHF.

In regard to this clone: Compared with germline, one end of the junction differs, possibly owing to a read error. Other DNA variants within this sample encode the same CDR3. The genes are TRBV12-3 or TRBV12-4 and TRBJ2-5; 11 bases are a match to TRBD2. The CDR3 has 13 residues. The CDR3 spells CASSLAGGETQYF. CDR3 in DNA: TGTGCCAGCAGTCTAGCGGGAGGAGAGACCCAGTACTTC.

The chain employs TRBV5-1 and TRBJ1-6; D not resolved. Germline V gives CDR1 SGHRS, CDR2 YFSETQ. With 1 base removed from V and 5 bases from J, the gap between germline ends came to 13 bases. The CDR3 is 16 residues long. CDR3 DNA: TGCGCCAGCAGCTTGCGGGTGTCATTCGATAATTCACCCCTCCACTTT. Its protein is CASSLRVSFDNSPLHF.

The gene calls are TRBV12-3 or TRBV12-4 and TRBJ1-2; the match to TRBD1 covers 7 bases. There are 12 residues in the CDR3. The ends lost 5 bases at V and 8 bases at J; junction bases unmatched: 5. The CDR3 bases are TGTGCCAGCAGTGTACAGGGGTACGGCTACACCTTC. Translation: CASSVQGYGYTF.

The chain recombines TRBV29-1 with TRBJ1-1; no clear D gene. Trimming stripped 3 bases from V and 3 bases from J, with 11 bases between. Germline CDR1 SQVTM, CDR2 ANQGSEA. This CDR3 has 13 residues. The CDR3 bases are TGCAGCGTTGAGAAAAGAGTAGACACTGAAGCTTTCTTT. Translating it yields CSVEKRVDTEAFF. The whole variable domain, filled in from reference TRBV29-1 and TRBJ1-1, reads SAVISQKPSRDICQRGTSLTIQCQVDSQVTMMFWYRQQPGQSLTLIATANQGSEATYESGFVIDKFPISRPNLTFSTLTVSNMSPEDSSIYLCSVEKRVDTEAFFGQGTRLTVV.

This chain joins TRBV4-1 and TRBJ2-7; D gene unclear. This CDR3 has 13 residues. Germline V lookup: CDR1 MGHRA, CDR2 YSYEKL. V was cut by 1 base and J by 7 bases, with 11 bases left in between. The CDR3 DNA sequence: TGCGCCAGCAGCCAAGGCGACGATCGGGAGCAGTACTTC. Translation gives CASSQGDDREQYF.

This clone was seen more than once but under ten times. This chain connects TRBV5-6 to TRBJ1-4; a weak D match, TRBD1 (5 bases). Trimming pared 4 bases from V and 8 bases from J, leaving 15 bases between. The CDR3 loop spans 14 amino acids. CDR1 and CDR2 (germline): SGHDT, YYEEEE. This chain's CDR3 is CASSRAGIWEKLFF. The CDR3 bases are TGTGCCAGCAGCCGGGCAGGGATTTGGGAAAAACTGTTTTTT.

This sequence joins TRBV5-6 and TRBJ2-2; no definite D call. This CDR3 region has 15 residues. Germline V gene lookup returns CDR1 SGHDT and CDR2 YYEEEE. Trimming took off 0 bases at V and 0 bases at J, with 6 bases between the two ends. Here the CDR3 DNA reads TGTGCCAGCAGCTTGGCCTTTACGAACACCGGGGAGCTGTTTTTT. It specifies CASSLAFTNTGELFF. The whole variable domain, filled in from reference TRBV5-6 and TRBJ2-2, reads DAGVTQSPTHLIKTRGQQVTLRCSPKSGHDTVSWYQQALGQGPQFIFQYYEEEERQRGNFPDRFSGHQFPNYSSELNVNALLLGDSALYLCASSLAFTNTGELFFGEGSRLTVL.

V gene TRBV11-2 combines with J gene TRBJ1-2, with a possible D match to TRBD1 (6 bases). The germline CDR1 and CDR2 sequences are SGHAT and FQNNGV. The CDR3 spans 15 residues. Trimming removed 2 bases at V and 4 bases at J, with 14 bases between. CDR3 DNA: TGTGCCAGCAGCTTAACTTCCTGGGGGGCCTATGGCTACACCTTC. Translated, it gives CASSLTSWGAYGYTF.

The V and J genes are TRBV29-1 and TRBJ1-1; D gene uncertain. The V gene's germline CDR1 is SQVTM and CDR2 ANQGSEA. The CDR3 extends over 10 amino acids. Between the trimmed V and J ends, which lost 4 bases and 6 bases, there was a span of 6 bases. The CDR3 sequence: CSVGFPEAFF. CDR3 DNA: TGCAGCGTTGGTTTTCCTGAAGCTTTCTTT.

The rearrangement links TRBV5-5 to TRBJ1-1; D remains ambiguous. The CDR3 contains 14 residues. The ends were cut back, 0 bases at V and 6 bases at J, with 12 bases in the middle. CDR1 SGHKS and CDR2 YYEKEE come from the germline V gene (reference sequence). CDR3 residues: CASSLGPGIPEAFF. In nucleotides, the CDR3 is TGTGCCAGCAGCTTGGGGCCGGGGATCCCTGAAGCTTTCTTT.